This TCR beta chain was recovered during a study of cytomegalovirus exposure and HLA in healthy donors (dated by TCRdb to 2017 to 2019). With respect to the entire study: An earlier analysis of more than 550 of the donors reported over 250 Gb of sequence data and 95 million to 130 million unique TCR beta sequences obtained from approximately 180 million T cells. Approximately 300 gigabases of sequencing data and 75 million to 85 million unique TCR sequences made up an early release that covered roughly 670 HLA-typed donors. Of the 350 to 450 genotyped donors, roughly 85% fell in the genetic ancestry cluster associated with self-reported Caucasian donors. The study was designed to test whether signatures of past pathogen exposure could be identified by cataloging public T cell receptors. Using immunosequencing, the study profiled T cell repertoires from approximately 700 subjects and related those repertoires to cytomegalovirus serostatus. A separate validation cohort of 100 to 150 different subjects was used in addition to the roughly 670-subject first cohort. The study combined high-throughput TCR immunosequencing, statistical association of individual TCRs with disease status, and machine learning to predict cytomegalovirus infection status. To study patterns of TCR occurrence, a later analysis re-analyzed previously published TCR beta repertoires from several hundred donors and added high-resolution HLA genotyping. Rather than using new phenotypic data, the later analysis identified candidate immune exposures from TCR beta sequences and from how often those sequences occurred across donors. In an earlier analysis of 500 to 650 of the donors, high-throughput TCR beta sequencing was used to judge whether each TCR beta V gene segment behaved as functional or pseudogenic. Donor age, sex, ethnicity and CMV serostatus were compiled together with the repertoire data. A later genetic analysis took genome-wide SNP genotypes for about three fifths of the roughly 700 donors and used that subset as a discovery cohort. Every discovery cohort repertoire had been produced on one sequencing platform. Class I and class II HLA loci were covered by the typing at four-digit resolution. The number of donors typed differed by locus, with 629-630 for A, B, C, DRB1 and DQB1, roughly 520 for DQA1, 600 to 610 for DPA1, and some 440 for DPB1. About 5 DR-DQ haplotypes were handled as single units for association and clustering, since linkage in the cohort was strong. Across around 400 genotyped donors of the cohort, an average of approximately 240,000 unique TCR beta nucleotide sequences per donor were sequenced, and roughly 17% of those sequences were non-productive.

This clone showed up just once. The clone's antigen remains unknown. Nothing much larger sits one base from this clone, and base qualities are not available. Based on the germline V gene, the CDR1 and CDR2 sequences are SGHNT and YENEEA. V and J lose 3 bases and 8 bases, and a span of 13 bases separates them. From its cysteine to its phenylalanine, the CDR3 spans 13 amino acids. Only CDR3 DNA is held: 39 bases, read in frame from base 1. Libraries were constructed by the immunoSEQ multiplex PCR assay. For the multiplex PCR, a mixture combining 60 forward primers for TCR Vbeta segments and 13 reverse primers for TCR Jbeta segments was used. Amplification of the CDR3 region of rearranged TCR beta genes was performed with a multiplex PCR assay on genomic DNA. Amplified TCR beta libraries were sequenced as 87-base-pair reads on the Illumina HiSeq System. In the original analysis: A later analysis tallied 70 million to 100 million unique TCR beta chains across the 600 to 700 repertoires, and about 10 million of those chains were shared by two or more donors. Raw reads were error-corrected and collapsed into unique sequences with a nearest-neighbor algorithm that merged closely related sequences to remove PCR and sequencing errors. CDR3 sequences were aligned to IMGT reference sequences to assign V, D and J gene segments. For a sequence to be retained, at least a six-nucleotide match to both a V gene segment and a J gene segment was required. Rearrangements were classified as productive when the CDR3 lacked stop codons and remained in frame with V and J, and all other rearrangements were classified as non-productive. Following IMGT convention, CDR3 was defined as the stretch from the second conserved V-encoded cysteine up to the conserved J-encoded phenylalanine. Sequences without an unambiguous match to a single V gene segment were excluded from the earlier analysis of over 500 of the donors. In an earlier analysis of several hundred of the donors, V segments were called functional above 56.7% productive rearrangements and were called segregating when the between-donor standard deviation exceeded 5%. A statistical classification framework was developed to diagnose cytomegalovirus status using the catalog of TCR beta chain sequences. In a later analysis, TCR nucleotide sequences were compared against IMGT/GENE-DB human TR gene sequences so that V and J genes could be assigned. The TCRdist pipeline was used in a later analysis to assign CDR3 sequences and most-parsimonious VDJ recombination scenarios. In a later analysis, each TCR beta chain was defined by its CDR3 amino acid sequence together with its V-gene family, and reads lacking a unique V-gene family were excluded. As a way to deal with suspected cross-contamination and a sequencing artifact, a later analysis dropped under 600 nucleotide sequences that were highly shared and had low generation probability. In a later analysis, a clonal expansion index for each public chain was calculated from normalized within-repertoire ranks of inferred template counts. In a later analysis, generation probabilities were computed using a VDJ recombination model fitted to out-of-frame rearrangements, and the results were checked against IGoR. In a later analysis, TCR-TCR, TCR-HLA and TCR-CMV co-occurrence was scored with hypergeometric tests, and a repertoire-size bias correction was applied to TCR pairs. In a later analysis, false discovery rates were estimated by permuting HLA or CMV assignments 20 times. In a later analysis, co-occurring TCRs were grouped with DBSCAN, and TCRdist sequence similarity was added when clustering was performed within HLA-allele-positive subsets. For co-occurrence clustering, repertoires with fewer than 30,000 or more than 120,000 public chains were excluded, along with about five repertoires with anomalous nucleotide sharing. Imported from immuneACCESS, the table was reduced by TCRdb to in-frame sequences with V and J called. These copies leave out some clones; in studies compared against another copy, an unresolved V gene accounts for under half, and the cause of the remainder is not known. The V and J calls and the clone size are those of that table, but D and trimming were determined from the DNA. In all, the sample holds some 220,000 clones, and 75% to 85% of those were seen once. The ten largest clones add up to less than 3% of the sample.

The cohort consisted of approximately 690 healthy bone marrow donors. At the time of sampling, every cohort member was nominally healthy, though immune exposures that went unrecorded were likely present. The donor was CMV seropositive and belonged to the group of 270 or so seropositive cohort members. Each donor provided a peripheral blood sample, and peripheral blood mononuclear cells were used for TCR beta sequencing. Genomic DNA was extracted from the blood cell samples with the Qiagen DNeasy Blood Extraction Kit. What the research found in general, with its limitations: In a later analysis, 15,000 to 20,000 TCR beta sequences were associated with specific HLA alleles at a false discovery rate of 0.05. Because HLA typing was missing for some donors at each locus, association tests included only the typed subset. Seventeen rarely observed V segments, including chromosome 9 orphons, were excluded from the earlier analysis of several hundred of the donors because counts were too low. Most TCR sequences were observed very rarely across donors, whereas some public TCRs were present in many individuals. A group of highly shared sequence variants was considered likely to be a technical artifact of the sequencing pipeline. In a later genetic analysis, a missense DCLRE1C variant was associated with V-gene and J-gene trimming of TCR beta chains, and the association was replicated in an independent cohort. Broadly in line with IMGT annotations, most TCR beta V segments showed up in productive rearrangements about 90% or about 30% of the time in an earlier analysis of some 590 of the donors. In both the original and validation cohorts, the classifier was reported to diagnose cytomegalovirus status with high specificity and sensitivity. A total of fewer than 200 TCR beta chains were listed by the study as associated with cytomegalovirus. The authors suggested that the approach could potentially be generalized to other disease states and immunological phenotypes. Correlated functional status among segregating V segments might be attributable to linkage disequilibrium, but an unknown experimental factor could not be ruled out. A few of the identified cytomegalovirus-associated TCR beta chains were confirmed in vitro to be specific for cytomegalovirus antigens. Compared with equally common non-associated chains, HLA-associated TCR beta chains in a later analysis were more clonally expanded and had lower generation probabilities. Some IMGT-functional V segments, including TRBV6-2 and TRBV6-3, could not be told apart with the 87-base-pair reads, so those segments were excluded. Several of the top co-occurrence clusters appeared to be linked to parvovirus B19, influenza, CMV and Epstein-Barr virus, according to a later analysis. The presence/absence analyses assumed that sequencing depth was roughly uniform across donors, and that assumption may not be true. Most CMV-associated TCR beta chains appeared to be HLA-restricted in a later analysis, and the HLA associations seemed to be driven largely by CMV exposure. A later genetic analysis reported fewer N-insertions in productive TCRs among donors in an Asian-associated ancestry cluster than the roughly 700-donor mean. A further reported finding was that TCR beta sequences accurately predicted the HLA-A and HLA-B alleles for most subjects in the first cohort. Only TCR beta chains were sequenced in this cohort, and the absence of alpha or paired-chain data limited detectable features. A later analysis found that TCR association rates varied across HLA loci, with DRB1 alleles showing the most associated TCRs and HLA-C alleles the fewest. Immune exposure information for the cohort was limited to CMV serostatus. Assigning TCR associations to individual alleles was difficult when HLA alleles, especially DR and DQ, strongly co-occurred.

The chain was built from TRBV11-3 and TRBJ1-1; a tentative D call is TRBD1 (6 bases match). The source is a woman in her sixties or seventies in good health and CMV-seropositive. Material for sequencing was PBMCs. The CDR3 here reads CASSFGGGGEAFF. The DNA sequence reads TGTGCCAGCAGCTTTGGAGGGGGGGGAGAAGCTTTCTTT.